This T cell receptor (beta chain) is drawn from a study of T cells in localized non-small cell lung cancer (dated by TCRdb to 2020 to 2021). Background for the entire study: T cell repertoires of 236 early-stage NSCLC patients were analyzed, with tumors being compared against uninvolved tumor-adjacent lungs. The mean age of the NSCLC patients was under 70 years, with 130 or so men and 100 to 110 women. The cohort was made up of fewer than 250 treatment-naive NSCLC patients whose localized lung tumors had been resected. Results and caveats for the whole study, not just this receptor: Because multi-region tumor sequencing was not done, intratumor heterogeneity could not be ruled out. Since the design was exploratory, TCR variables were selected using unadjusted p-values with no false-discovery rate correction. Uninvolved tumor-adjacent lung showed the highest T cell clonality, higher than tumor, which suggests more focused antigenic responses in the adjacent lung. Longer overall survival was associated with higher blood T cell density, whereas shorter survival was associated with higher adjacent-lung clonality. A median of 57 of the top 100 tumor clones turned up in the paired uninvolved adjacent lung, and some 27 of those clones also ranked among the top 100 of that same adjacent lung.

TCR beta CDR3 regions were sequenced from DNA using the immunoSEQ Assay. The paper's data handling went like this. To compute T cell density, TCR beta template counts were normalized to usable DNA, which was estimated by amplifying housekeeping genes. The preseqR package was used to estimate richness by extrapolating to 400,000 templates for PBMC samples and to 120,000 templates for tissue samples. Clonality was defined as one minus Pielou's evenness. Tissue-enriched TCRs were identified through differential abundance testing performed on productive amino-acid clonotypes, with a minimum total count of 5 and an alpha of 0.1. Repertoire overlap between compartments was quantified with the Jaccard Index and Morisita Overlap Index. TCR beta CDR3s were clustered by GLIPH together with public tetramer-defined viral CDR3s, and at least three viral sequences plus V-gene enrichment were required for viral motifs. TCRdb took over this immuneACCESS table, retaining in-frame rearrangements with V and J assigned. Such tables are incomplete; in checked studies, under half of the missing clones stem from an unresolved V gene, and the remainder is unexplained. V and J calls and clone size are given by that table; D and trimming were obtained from the DNA. The sample yields approximately 72,000 clones; just under 85% were counted once. Around an eighth of the sample lies in the top ten.

Remarks on this clone: What this receptor recognizes is not known. No base-level quality is on record; no much larger clone is a single base apart.

Its CDR3 holds 10 amino acids, cysteine through phenylalanine. Only the CDR3 DNA is retained, 30 bases long and in frame from the first base. V is cut by 10 bases and J by 6 bases, and the space between the germline ends is 10 bases. Taken from the germline V gene, the CDR1 and CDR2 loops are MNHEY and SVGAGI. At diagnosis, tumor, uninvolved tumor-adjacent lung and peripheral blood were collected and then preserved as a mix of FFPE and fresh-frozen material. For TCR repertoire profiling, blood samples were analyzed as peripheral blood mononuclear cells. The TCR was taken from a female donor older than 55 with stage I lung adenocarcinoma. Recombination connected TRBV6-5 to TRBJ2-7; too little of a D gene remains to name it. The sample here was peripheral blood, taken before any cancer treatment. The nucleotide sequence reads as follows: TGTGCCACCGGCCGGCGCGAGCAGTACTTC. Protein translation: CATGRREQYF.